The 16 T cell receptor beta chains presented below share a single source sample, sequenced in a study of identical twins. From the 5' RACE reads, TCRdb called clonotypes with MiXCR, one entry per CDR3 protein. The repertoire holds 1.5 million to 2 million distinct CDR3 sequences, about 30% seen once, with over 0.25% in the top ten. Sequencing was carried out using cord blood. The receptors come from a newborn girl in good health.

The rearrangement uses TRBV7-2 and TRBJ1-6; D not certain. Germline loops: CDR1 SGHTA, CDR2 FQGNSA. The CDR3 runs to 17 residues. V lost 1 base, J lost 0 bases, and 10 bases lay in between. CDR3 sequence: CASSLDWGPSYNSPLHF. The CDR3 DNA follows: TGTGCCAGCAGCTTAGATTGGGGTCCCTCCTATAATTCACCCCTCCACTTT. Complete variable domain (other parts from reference TRBV7-2 and TRBJ1-6): GAGVSQSPSNKVTEKGKDVELRCDPISGHTALYWYRQSLGQGLEFLIYFQGNSAPDKSGLPSDRFSAERTGGSVSTLTIQRTQQEDSAVYLCASSLDWGPSYNSPLHFGNGTRLTVT.

The chain joins TRBV3-1 to TRBJ2-3; TRBD1 might be the D (6 bases). The CDR3 length is 15 residues. Germline V gene data show CDR1 as LGHDT and CDR2 as YNNKEL (reference sequence). Trimming removed 1 base from V and 3 bases from J, with 11 bases in between. CDR3 sequence: CASSQVHQGTDTQYF. The CDR3 DNA is TGTGCCAGCAGCCAAGTCCACCAGGGGACAGATACGCAGTATTTT.

The table lists this clonotype with a few counts. The chain uses TRBV7-8 and TRBJ2-5; no clear D gene. Germline assignment: CDR1 SGHVS and CDR2 FQNEAQ. The CDR3 totals 16 residues. V was shortened by 0 bases and J by 4 bases, with 15 bases between the two germline ends. The CDR3 protein is CASSLARVARRETQYF. CDR3 coding DNA: TGTGCCAGCAGCTTAGCGAGAGTAGCTAGACGAGAGACCCAGTACTTC.

The genes are TRBV7-9 and TRBJ1-5; D unclear. V gave up 1 base and J gave up 3 bases, with 13 bases separating them. Germline V gene sequence: CDR1 SEHNR, CDR2 FQNEAQ (reference sequence). This CDR3 has 16 residues. CDR3 protein: CASSLDGGTSNQPQHF. CDR3 DNA sequence: TGTGCCAGCAGCTTAGATGGCGGTACCTCCAATCAGCCCCAGCATTTT.

This clonotype has a count of ten or more. Germline is not matched at one junction end, which may reflect a read error. CDR3 sequence: CASSPTATNEKLFF. The CDR3 DNA sequence: TGTGCCAGCAGCCCGACAGCAACTAATGAAAAACTGTTTTTT. The V call is TRBV5-1, the J call TRBJ1-4, with D tentatively TRBD1 (5 bases). Per germline, CDR1 SGHRS and CDR2 YFSETQ. This CDR3 is built from 14 residues.

This clonotype was observed once. The chain carries TRBV30 and TRBJ1-5; a weak D match, TRBD1 (6 bases). Germline V gene data show CDR1 as GTSNPN and CDR2 as SVGIG (reference sequence). Trimming left V 2 bases short and J 5 bases short, with 16 bases between. The CDR3 totals 15 residues. The CDR3, as DNA: TGTGCCTGGAGTAAGGCAGGGGAGGCCTATCAGCCCCAGCATTTT. It yields the protein CAWSKAGEAYQPQHF.

This chain uses TRBV5-1 with TRBJ2-4; D not certain. V lost 0 bases to trimming and J lost 6 bases, with 7 bases between them. Germline V CDR1 and CDR2: SGHRS, YFSETQ. The CDR3 is 13 residues long. CDR3 residues: CASSLDPRNIQYF. The CDR3 DNA reads as TGCGCCAGCAGCTTGGATCCGAGAAACATTCAGTACTTC.

This clonotype has just one count. At one boundary the junction diverges from the germline segment, which might be a read error. The J gene is TRBJ2-1, the V gene TRBV4-1, with TRBD2 matching over 7 bases. CDR1 is MGHRA, CDR2 YSYEKL, per germline. The CDR3 is made up of 17 amino acids. For the CDR3, the DNA is TGCGCCACCAGCCTTCGGGGACTACAAATTCGCTACAATGAGCAGTTCTTC. The encoded protein is CATSLRGLQIRYNEQFF.

This clonotype turned up a few times. The gene calls are TRBV7-6 and TRBJ2-2; TRBD2 matches 9 bases. After removal of 5 bases from V and 3 bases from J, the junction contained 7 bases not matched to a gene. This CDR3 region has 16 residues. Germline V gene data show CDR1 as SGHVS and CDR2 as FNYEAQ. DNA for the CDR3: TGTGCCAGCAGCATCTCCGGGACTAGCTACACCGGGGAGCTGTTTTTT. Encoded protein: CASSISGTSYTGELFF. The full variable domain, in which reference TRBV7-6 and TRBJ2-2 provide the parts outside the CDR3, is GAGVSQSPRYKVTKRGQDVALRCDPISGHVSLYWYRQALGQGPEFLTYFNYEAQQDKSGLPNDRFSAERPEGSISTLTIQRTEQRDSAMYRCASSISGTSYTGELFFGEGSRLTVL.

This clonotype was observed a handful of times. The genes are TRBV4-1 and TRBJ2-7; D not resolved. This CDR3 is 14 amino acids long. Per the germline V gene, CDR1 is MGHRA and CDR2 is YSYEKL. V was clipped by 1 base and J by 4 bases, with 11 bases between them. The CDR3 is CASSQGAASYEQYF. CDR3 in DNA: TGCGCCAGCAGCCAAGGGGCGGCCTCTTACGAGCAGTACTTC.

The rearrangement uses TRBV5-1 and TRBJ2-3; a weak D match, TRBD1 (5 bases). V lost 6 bases and J 10 bases, leaving 21 bases between the germline ends. CDR3 length equals 14 residues. Germline V gene sequence: CDR1 SGHRS, CDR2 YFSETQ. The CDR3 bases are TGCGCCAGCAAGCATGACAGTTTTGTGTTTGCGCAGTATTTT. Amino acid sequence: CASKHDSFVFAQYF.

This clonotype appeared once. The J gene is TRBJ2-3, the V gene TRBV12-3 or TRBV12-4; D is unclear. This CDR3 region has 13 residues. V lost 6 bases and J lost 2, with 9 bases in between. The CDR3 sequence: CASRPDPTDTQYF. The CDR3 DNA sequence: TGTGCCAGCAGACCGGACCCCACAGATACGCAGTATTTT.

The chain uses TRBV28 and TRBJ2-1; D uncertain. The ends were cut back, 5 bases at V and 9 bases at J, with 14 bases in the middle. CDR1 MDHEN and CDR2 SYDVKM come from the germline V gene. The CDR3 is 13 residues long. CDR3 residues: CASSAATPGEQFF. CDR3 DNA: TGTGCCAGCAGTGCGGCCACCCCGGGTGAGCAGTTCTTC.

This clonotype was picked up a small number of times. The chain couples TRBV12-3 or TRBV12-4 to TRBJ1-1; no clear D gene. V gave up 4 bases and J gave up 6 bases, with 9 bases separating them. The CDR3 has 12 amino acids. The CDR3 sequence is CASSSKVSEAFF. The DNA for the CDR3 is TGTGCCAGCAGTTCCAAGGTCTCTGAAGCTTTCTTT.

In this sample, this clonotype turned up many times. The gene calls are TRBV5-1 and TRBJ2-3; D not resolved. Deletions cut 3 bases from V and 5 bases from J, with 13 bases between. This CDR3 spans 14 amino acids. CDR1 and CDR2 from the germline V gene are SGHRS and YFSETQ. CDR3 nucleotides: TGCGCCAGCAGCTCCCCCGATGGGTTAGATACGCAGTATTTT. It encodes CASSSPDGLDTQYF.

On this clonotype: Compared with germline, one end of the junction differs, possibly owing to a read error. The chain has TRBV29-1 and TRBJ2-1, with 7 bases aligning to TRBD1. The CDR3 has 15 residues. Germline values: CDR1 SQVTM, CDR2 ANQGSEA. CDR3 protein: CSVDIEGGSHNEQFF. CDR3 DNA sequence: TGCAGCGTTGATATTGAAGGGGGCTCCCACAATGAGCAGTTCTTC.